A single sample gave rise to the 6 T cell receptor beta chains below, sequenced in a study of cytomegalovirus exposure and HLA in healthy donors. The PCR was carried out with 60 Vbeta primers and 13 Jbeta primers. TCRdb keeps only in-frame clones here, not all; method: immunoSEQ multiplex PCR. This sample has around 140,000 clones, with roughly four fifths found just once. The sequenced sample was PBMCs. All receptors derive from a woman between 55 and 75 years old in good health and CMV-seronegative.

The chain links TRBV11-2 to TRBJ2-1, with a weak D call TRBD1 (6 bases). V was trimmed by 4 bases and J by 5 bases, leaving 18 bases between them. The CDR3 is 16 amino acids. Germline CDR1 reads SGHAT; CDR2 reads FQNNGV. This CDR3 reads CASSSRGDFGNNEQFF. CDR3 bases: TGTGCCAGCAGCTCCAGGGGAGATTTCGGTAACAATGAGCAGTTCTTC.

The chain is built from TRBV18 and TRBJ1-5; 7 bases line up with TRBD1. V was pared by 3 bases and J by 5 bases, with 7 bases of the junction left unmatched. Germline V gene data show CDR1 as KGHSH and CDR2 as LQKENI. This CDR3 is 15 amino acids long. CDR3 sequence reads: CASSPQPGTDQPQHF. Here the CDR3 DNA reads TGTGCCAGCTCACCGCAGCCCGGGACAGATCAGCCCCAGCATTTT.

The chain combines TRBV19 with TRBJ2-7; D perhaps matches TRBD1 (6 bases). The germline gives CDR1 LNHDA, CDR2 SQIVND (reference sequence). Trimming pared 4 bases from V and 1 base from J, leaving 11 bases between. The CDR3 runs to 14 residues. CDR3 nucleotide sequence: TGTGCCAGTAGTAGGGGACATCAGTCCTACGAGCAGTACTTC. Translation gives CASSRGHQSYEQYF.

The V call is TRBV10-3, the J call TRBJ2-3, with TRBD1 matching 9 bases. V lost 8 bases to trimming and J lost 2 bases; unmatched junction nucleotides: 2. Germline assignment: CDR1 ENHRY and CDR2 SYGVKD. CDR3 size: 13 residues. CDR3 sequence (DNA): TGTGCCATCGGGACAGGGTCCACAGATACGCAGTATTTT. Its protein is CAIGTGSTDTQYF.

The rearrangement joins TRBV7-8 to TRBJ2-7; possibly TRBD1 for D (5 bases). Germline V gives CDR1 SGHVS, CDR2 FQNEAQ. V was shortened by 2 bases and J by 9 bases, with 17 bases between the two germline ends. The CDR3 runs 14 residues. The CDR3 nucleotides are TGTGCCAGCAGCTTATCTTTCCAGGGTGTTATGCAGTACTTC. Amino acids: CASSLSFQGVMQYF.

This clone has just a few counts. The CDR3 DNA sequence: TGTGCCAGCAGTTTGCTGCGGACTAGCGGGAGCCACGAGCAGTACTTC. Its protein product is CASSLLRTSGSHEQYF. The chain has TRBV27 and TRBJ2-7, with 13 bases fitting TRBD2. Germline CDR1 and CDR2: MNHEY and SMNVEV (reference sequence). The CDR3 consists of 16 residues. The ends lost 3 bases at V and 5 bases at J; junction bases unmatched: 7.